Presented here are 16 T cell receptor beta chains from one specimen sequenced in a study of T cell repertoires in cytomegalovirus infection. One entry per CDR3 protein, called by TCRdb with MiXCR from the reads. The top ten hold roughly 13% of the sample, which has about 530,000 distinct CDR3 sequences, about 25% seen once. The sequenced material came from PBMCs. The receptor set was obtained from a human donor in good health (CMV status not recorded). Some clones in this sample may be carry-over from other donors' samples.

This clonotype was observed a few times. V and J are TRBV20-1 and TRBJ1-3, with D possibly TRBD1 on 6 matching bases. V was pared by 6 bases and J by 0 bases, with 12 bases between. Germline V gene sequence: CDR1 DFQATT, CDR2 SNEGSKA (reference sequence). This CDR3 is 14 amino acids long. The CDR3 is CSAPDSRSGNTIYF. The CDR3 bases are TGCAGTGCCCCGGACAGCCGCTCTGGAAACACCATATATTTT.

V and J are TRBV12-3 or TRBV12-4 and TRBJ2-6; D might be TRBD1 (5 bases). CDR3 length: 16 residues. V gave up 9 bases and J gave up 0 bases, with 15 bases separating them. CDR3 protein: CARPGQLASGANVLTF. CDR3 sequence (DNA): TGTGCCAGGCCCGGACAACTCGCCTCTGGGGCCAACGTCCTGACTTTC.

DNA of the CDR3: TGTGCCAGCAGTGAAGCGCTTCGTATCGGAAAGGGGGTCTGGTGGGGCACAGATACGCAGTATTTT. It is translated as CASSEALRIGKGVWWGTDTQYF. The chain employs TRBV2 and TRBJ2-3; D possibly corresponds to TRBD1 (6 bases). In germline, CDR1 is SNHLY, CDR2 FYNNEI. The CDR3 runs to 22 residues. Deletions cut 0 bases from V and 1 base from J, with 29 bases between.

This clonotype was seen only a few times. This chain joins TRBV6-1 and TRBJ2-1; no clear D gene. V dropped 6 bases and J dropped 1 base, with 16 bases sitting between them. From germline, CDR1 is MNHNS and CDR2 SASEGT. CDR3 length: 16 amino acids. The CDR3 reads CASSPTTPDSYNEQFF. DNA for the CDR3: TGTGCCAGCAGCCCCACTACGCCGGATTCCTACAATGAGCAGTTCTTC.

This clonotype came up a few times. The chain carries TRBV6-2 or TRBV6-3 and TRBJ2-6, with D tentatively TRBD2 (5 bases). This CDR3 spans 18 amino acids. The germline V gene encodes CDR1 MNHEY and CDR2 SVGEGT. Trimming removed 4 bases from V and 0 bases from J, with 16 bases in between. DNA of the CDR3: TGTGCCAGCAGTTGGGCGGGCCTCACCTTCTCTGGGGCCAACGTCCTGACTTTC. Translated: CASSWAGLTFSGANVLTF.

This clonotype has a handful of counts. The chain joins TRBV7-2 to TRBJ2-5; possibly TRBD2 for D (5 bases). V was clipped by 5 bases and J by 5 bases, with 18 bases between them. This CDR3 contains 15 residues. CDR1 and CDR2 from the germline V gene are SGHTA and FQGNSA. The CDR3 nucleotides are TGTGCCAGCAGCCCCCGCTCCGGGATACAGGAGACCCAGTACTTC. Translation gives CASSPRSGIQETQYF.

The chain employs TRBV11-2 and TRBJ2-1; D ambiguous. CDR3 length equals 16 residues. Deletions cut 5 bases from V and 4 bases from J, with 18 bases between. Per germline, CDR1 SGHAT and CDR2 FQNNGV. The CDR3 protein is CASSDRRRILYNEQFF. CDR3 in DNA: TGTGCCAGCAGCGACCGTCGACGGATTCTATACAATGAGCAGTTCTTC.

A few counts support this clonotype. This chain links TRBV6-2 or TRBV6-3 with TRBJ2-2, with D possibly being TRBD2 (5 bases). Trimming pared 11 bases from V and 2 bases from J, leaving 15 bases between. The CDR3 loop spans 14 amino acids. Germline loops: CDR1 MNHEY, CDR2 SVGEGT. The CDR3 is CASNQADNTGELFF. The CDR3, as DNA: TGTGCCTCAAACCAAGCGGATAACACCGGGGAGCTGTTTTTT.

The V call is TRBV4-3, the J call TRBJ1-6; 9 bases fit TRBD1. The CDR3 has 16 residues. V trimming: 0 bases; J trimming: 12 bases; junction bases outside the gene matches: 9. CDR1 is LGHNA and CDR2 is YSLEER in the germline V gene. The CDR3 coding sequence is TGCGCCAGCAGCCAAGAGGGGACAGGGCGTGGCGGACCCCTCCACTTT. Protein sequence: CASSQEGTGRGGPLHF.

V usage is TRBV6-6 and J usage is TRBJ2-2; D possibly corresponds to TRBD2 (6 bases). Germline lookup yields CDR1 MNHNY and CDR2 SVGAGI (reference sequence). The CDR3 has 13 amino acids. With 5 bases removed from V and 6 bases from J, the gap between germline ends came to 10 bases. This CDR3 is CASSPGSPGELFF. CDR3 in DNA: TGTGCCAGCAGTCCCGGGAGCCCCGGGGAGCTGTTTTTT.

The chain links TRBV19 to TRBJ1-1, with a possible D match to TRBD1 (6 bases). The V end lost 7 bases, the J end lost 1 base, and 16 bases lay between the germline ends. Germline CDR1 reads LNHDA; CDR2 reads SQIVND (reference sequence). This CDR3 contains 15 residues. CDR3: CASTDYRARNTEAFF. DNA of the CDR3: TGTGCCAGTACCGATTACAGGGCAAGGAACACTGAAGCTTTCTTT.

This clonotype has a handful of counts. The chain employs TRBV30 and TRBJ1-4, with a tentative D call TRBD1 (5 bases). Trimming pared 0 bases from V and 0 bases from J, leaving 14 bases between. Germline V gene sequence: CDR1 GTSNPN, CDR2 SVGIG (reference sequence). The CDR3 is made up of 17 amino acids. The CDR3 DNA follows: TGTGCCTGGAGTGTAAGGTTGACAGAAGCAACTAATGAAAAACTGTTTTTT. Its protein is CAWSVRLTEATNEKLFF.

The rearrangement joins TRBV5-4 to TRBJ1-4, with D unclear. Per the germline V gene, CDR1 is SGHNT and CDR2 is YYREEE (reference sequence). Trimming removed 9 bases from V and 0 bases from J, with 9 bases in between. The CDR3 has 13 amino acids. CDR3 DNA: TGTGCCACCAAAACGGCAACTAATGAAAAACTGTTTTTT. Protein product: CATKTATNEKLFF.

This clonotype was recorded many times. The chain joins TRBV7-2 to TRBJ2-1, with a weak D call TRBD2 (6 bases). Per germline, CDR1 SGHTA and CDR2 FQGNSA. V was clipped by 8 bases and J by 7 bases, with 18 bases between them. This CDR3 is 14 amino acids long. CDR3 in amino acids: CASSLRLVVNEQFF. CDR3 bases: TGTGCCAGCTCCCTGCGACTAGTGGTTAATGAGCAGTTCTTC.

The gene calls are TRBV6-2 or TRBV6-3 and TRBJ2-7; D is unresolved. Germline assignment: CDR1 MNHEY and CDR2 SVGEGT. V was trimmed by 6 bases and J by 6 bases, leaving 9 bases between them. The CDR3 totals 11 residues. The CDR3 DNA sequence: TGTGCCAGCAGCGACAAGCGCGAGCAGTACGTC. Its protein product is CASSDKREQYV.

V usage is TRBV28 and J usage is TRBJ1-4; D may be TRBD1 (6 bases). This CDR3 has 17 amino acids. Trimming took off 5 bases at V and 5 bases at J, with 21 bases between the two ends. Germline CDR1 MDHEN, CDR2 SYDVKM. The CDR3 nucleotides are TGTGCCAGCAGTCTGCTTATCGATAGGGACACCAATGAAAAACTGTTTTTT. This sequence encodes CASSLLIDRDTNEKLFF. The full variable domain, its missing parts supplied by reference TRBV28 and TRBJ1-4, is DVKVTQSSRYLVKRTGEKVFLECVQDMDHENMFWYRQDPGLGLRLIYFSYDVKMKEKGDIPEGYSVSREKKERFSLILESASTNQTSMYLCASSLLIDRDTNEKLFFGSGTQLSVL.